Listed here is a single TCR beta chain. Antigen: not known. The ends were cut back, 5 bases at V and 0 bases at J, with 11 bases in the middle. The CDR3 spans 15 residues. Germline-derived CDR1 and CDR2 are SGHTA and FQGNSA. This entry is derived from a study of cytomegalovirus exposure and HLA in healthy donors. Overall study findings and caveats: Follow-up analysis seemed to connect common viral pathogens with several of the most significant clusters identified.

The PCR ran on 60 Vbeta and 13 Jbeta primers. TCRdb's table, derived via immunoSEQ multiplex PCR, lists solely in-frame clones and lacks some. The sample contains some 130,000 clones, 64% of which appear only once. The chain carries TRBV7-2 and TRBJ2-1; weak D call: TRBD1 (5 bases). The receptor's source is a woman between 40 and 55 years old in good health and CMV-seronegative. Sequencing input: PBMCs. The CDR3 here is CASSGTGSSYNEQFF. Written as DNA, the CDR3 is TGTGCCAGCAGCGGCACAGGAAGCTCCTACAATGAGCAGTTCTTC.